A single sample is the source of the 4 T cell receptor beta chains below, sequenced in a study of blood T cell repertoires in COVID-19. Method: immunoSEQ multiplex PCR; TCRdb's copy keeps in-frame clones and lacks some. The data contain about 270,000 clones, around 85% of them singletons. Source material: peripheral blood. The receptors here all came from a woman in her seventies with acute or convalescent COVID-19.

The CDR3 is CASSGGAGVNNEQFF. DNA for the CDR3: TGCGCCAGCAGTGGAGGAGCGGGGGTAAACAATGAGCAGTTCTTC. The V and J genes are TRBV10-1 and TRBJ2-1, with 8 bases identical to TRBD2. The CDR3 is 15 amino acids. The V segment lost 4 bases and the J segment 5 bases; nucleotides outside the gene matches: 7. Germline V gene lookup returns CDR1 WNHNN and CDR2 SYGVQD (reference sequence).

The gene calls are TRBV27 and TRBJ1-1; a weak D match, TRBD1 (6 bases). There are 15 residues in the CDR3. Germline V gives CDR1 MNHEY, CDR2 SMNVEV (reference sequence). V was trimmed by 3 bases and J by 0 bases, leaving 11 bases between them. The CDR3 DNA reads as TGTGCCAGCAGTTTCAGGGGTCGGATGAACACTGAAGCTTTCTTT. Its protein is CASSFRGRMNTEAFF.

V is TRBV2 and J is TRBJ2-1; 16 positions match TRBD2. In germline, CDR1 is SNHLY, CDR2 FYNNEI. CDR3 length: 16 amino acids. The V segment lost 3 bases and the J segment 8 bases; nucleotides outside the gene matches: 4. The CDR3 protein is CASSDGTSGGADEQFF. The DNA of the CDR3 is TGTGCCAGCAGTGATGGGACTAGCGGGGGGGCAGATGAGCAGTTCTTC.

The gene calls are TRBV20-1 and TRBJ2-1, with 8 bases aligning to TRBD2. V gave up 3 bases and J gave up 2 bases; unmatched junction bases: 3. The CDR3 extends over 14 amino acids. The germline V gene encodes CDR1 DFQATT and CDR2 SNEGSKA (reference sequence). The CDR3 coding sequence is TGCAGTGCTAGTAGCGGGGCCGCCTACAATGAGCAGTTCTTC. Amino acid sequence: CSASSGAAYNEQFF.